Each of the 19 T cell receptor beta chains below was sequenced from the same sample in a study of blood T cell repertoires in COVID-19. Sequenced by immunoSEQ multiplex PCR; TCRdb stores in-frame clones only, minus some. Counted here are about 72,000 clones, 82% occurring once; the ten biggest clones make up 18%. The sample was peripheral blood. The receptors stem from a human donor in a cohort sampled during active COVID-19.

The V gene is TRBV9, the J gene TRBJ1-4; TRBD1 is a possible D gene (6 bases). Trimming stripped 4 bases from V and 5 bases from J, with 15 bases between. Per germline, CDR1 SGDLS and CDR2 YYNGEE. The CDR3 loop spans 15 amino acids. The chain's CDR3 is CASSYRGGGNEKLFF. The CDR3 bases are TGTGCCAGCAGCTACCGAGGGGGAGGGAATGAAAAACTGTTTTTT.

This clone was seen only a few times. The chain links TRBV7-9 to TRBJ2-7; TRBD2 is a possible D gene (6 bases). The V end lost 5 bases, the J end lost 7 bases, and 21 bases lay between the germline ends. The CDR3 loop spans 15 amino acids. The germline V gene has CDR1 SEHNR and CDR2 FQNEAQ (reference sequence). The CDR3 nucleotides are TGTGCCAGCAGCCTTCCCGGGACTGGGGAGAGGGAGCAGTACTTC. It translates to CASSLPGTGEREQYF.

The chain recombines TRBV5-1 with TRBJ1-1, with 7 bases that match TRBD1. Trimming cost V 1 base and J 6 bases; bases outside gene matches: 12. CDR1 is SGHRS, CDR2 YFSETQ, per germline. This CDR3 has 16 residues. The CDR3 region is CASSLHLLDRDPEAFF. Here the CDR3 DNA reads TGCGCCAGCAGCTTGCATCTCCTAGACAGGGACCCTGAAGCTTTCTTT.

The chain combines TRBV15 with TRBJ1-6; the D gene is possibly TRBD1 (5 bases). The germline V and J ends were trimmed by 2 bases and 7 bases, with 9 bases remaining between them. CDR3 length: 14 amino acids. The germline CDR1 and CDR2 sequences are LNHNV and YYDKDF (reference sequence). CDR3 sequence (DNA): TGTGCCACCAGCAGACCCGGGGGAAATTCACCCCTCCACTTT. Residues: CATSRPGGNSPLHF.

CDR3 bases: TGTGCCAGCAGCCCTACAGGGGGGGGCTCCTACGAGCAGTACTTC. Translation: CASSPTGGGSYEQYF. The chain carries TRBV5-4 and TRBJ2-7, with D tentatively TRBD1 (8 bases). Germline V CDR1 and CDR2: SGHNT, YYREEE (reference sequence). There are 15 residues in the CDR3. Deletions cut 4 bases from V and 0 bases from J, with 14 bases between. Full variable domain (missing parts from reference TRBV5-4 and TRBJ2-7): ETGVTQSPTHLIKTRGQQVTLRCSSQSGHNTVSWYQQALGQGPQFIFQYYREEENGRGNFPPRFSGLQFPNYSSELNVNALELDDSALYLCASSPTGGGSYEQYFGPGTRLTVT.

This chain links TRBV19 with TRBJ1-1; D is ambiguous. The CDR3 totals 13 residues. V lost 5 bases and J 4 bases, leaving 11 bases between the germline ends. Germline values: CDR1 LNHDA, CDR2 SQIVND (reference sequence). CDR3: CASSATRGTEAFF. Here the CDR3 DNA reads TGTGCCAGTAGTGCCACCCGGGGCACTGAAGCTTTCTTT.

This sequence joins TRBV6-5 and TRBJ2-1; D is possibly TRBD1 (6 bases). Germline V gives CDR1 MNHEY, CDR2 SVGAGI. The CDR3 extends over 15 amino acids. V dropped 4 bases and J dropped 7 bases, with 17 bases sitting between them. DNA of the CDR3: TGTGCCAGCAGTTCCCTCAGGGGTCTGGGTAATGAGCAGTTCTTC. Its translation is CASSSLRGLGNEQFF.

V usage is TRBV5-1 and J usage is TRBJ2-7; 7 bases line up with TRBD2. J was trimmed by 5 bases and V by 0 bases; bases with no gene match: 17. There are 18 residues in the CDR3. Germline V gene data show CDR1 as SGHRS and CDR2 as YFSETQ. CDR3 sequence (DNA): TGCGCCAGCAGCTTGGTGGGGGGGAGGTTTCGGCCTTTTGACGAGCAGTACTTC. Translated: CASSLVGGRFRPFDEQYF.

This clone was detected ten times or more. The V and J genes are TRBV4-1 and TRBJ1-3; TRBD1 might be the D (6 bases). From germline, CDR1 is MGHRA and CDR2 YSYEKL. The V gene lost 1 base and the J gene lost 0 bases, with 10 bases spanning the gap. This CDR3 comprises 16 residues. The CDR3 DNA sequence: TGCGCCAGCAGCCAAGTCCCAGGGGCCTCTGGAAACACCATATATTTT. It codes for CASSQVPGASGNTIYF.

The V and J genes are TRBV10-1 and TRBJ1-3; 10 nucleotides align to TRBD1. The germline V gene encodes CDR1 WNHNN and CDR2 SYGVQD (reference sequence). V was clipped by 6 bases and J by 3 bases; unmatched bases: 17. The CDR3 is 19 residues long. Written as DNA, the CDR3 is TGCGCCAGCAGCGAACCCGGGACAGGGGTCCCCGAGCTTGGAAACACCATATATTTT. Its translation is CASSEPGTGVPELGNTIYF.

The gene calls are TRBV18 and TRBJ2-3; 12 bases match TRBD2. The CDR3 spans 15 residues. Trimming cost V 4 bases and J 8 bases; bases outside gene matches: 7. The germline V gene has CDR1 KGHSH and CDR2 LQKENI. In nucleotides, the CDR3 is TGTGCCAGCTCACGACTAGCGGGGGAGTCGGGTACGCAGTATTTT. Translation gives CASSRLAGESGTQYF.

The rearrangement joins TRBV5-1 to TRBJ2-3; the D gene is possibly TRBD1 (5 bases). There are 13 residues in the CDR3. The germline gives CDR1 SGHRS, CDR2 YFSETQ. V was cut by 5 bases and J by 5 bases, with 12 bases left in between. The CDR3 reads CASSPGAQDTQYF. The CDR3 region has the DNA TGCGCCAGCAGTCCTGGGGCCCAAGATACGCAGTATTTT.

The chain couples TRBV7-2 to TRBJ1-4; TRBD1 is a possible D gene (5 bases). This CDR3 is 14 amino acids long. V lost 5 bases and J lost 8, with 15 bases in between. Germline lookup yields CDR1 SGHTA and CDR2 FQGNSA. The CDR3 DNA reads TGTGCCAGCAGCCGCTCCGGGGGAGGGGAAAAACTGTTTTTT. As protein: CASSRSGGGEKLFF.

This clone was picked up a small number of times. This chain connects TRBV6-2 or TRBV6-3 to TRBJ2-7; 9 bases match TRBD1. Germline V lookup: CDR1 MNHEY, CDR2 SVGEGT. CDR3 length: 17 residues. V lost 0 bases and J lost 2; bases outside the gene matches: 8. The CDR3 is CASSYSTIQGAPYEQYF. CDR3 DNA sequence: TGTGCCAGCAGTTACTCGACCATACAGGGGGCTCCCTACGAGCAGTACTTC.

This clone was seen a handful of times. The V call is TRBV4-2, the J call TRBJ2-2; tentatively, D is TRBD1 (6 bases). Germline CDR1 is LGHNA and CDR2 is YNFKEQ. The CDR3 sequence is 15 residues long. Trimming shortened V by 4 bases and J by 4 bases, and 13 bases separated the two germline ends. Here the CDR3 DNA reads TGTGCCAGCAGCCCGATGACAGGTATCACCGGGGAGCTGTTTTTT. This codes for CASSPMTGITGELFF.

Concerning this clone: Compared with germline, one end of the junction differs, possibly owing to a read error. The rearrangement links TRBV5-4 to TRBJ2-7, with a weak D call TRBD2 (6 bases). This CDR3 has 14 amino acids. Germline V gene sequence: CDR1 SGHNT, CDR2 YYREEE (reference sequence). CDR3 sequence reads: CASSLVTGPGKRDF. The CDR3 nucleotides are TGTGCCAGCAGCTTGGTAACAGGTCCGGGGAAGCGGGACTTC.

The rearrangement uses TRBV5-6 and TRBJ1-1, with 12 bases fitting TRBD1. CDR1 and CDR2 from the germline V gene are SGHDT and YYEEEE. Trimming took 2 bases from V and 6 from J; bases not matched to a gene: 11. This CDR3 contains 17 residues. CDR3 coding DNA: TGTGCCAGCAGCTTCGGGACAGGGGGCGCTGGGAGCGCTGAAGCTTTCTTT. This gives the protein CASSFGTGGAGSAEAFF.

The CDR3 is CAWSVGQGRRGNQPQHF. CDR3 in DNA: TGTGCCTGGAGTGTCGGACAGGGAAGAAGGGGCAATCAGCCCCAGCATTTT. The chain has TRBV30 and TRBJ1-5; TRBD1 agrees at 8 bases. This CDR3 is 17 amino acids long. Trimming removed 0 bases from V and 2 bases from J; junction bases left unmatched: 9. Per the germline V gene, CDR1 is GTSNPN and CDR2 is SVGIG (reference sequence).

The chain employs TRBV4-1 and TRBJ2-7, with D unclear. The CDR3 is 14 residues long. CDR1 MGHRA and CDR2 YSYEKL come from the germline V gene. The V gene lost 1 base and the J gene lost 5 bases, with 12 bases spanning the gap. CDR3 protein: CASSQVLGSHEQYF. DNA of the CDR3: TGCGCCAGCAGCCAAGTTCTCGGGTCACACGAGCAGTACTTC.